The rows below give T cell receptor beta chains drawn from one sample of a study of T cell responses to AZD1222 COVID-19 vaccine. The assay was immunoSEQ multiplex PCR, and TCRdb's table has in-frame clones only and misses some. The sample records over 130,000 clones, around 88% being singletons. Source: peripheral blood, taken on day 0 of AZD1222 vaccination. These receptors were collected from an adult in good health. CDR3s include the opening cysteine and the closing phenylalanine or tryptophan. D genes are given only for firm matches. Rows give clone size only sometimes, using once, few, many, or a class for an expanded clone.

>once|.|TRBV19|TRBJ1-5
TGTGCCAGTAGTATGCGAGGGTTGGGGAATCAGCCCCAGCATTTT
CASSMRGLGNQPQHF
>.|.|TRBV6-4|TRBJ1-4
TGTGCCAGCAGTGTACAGGGTGGAGAAAAACTGTTTTTT
CASSVQGGEKLFF
>once|TRBD1|TRBV28|TRBJ2-7
TGTGCCAGCAGTTTATGGACAGGGGTAGCCTACGAGCAGTACTTC
CASSLWTGVAYEQYF
>.|TRBD1|TRBV30|TRBJ1-1
TGTGCCTGGAGTGTAGGGACAGGGAGTACTGAAGCTTTCTTT
CAWSVGTGSTEAFF
>.|.|TRBV24-1|TRBJ1-5
TGTGCCACCGAGGGACCGGGGAGCAATCAGCCCCAGCATTTT
CATEGPGSNQPQHF
>.|.|TRBV3-1/TRBV3-2|TRBJ2-3
TGTGCCAGCAGCCGGGGGGATACGCAGTATTTT
CASSRGDTQYF
>.|.|TRBV9|TRBJ1-2
TGTGCCAGCAGCGTAGCAGAGACAGCCTCAGGATATGGCTACACCTTC
CASSVAETASGYGYTF
>.|.|TRBV7-2|TRBJ2-5
TGTGCCAGCAGCTTAGTATCCAGGGAGCGAGAGACCCAGTACTTC
CASSLVSRERETQYF
>few|TRBD2|TRBV7-2|TRBJ2-7
TGTGCCAGCAGCACCGGACTAGCGGGAAACTACGAGCAGTACTTC
CASSTGLAGNYEQYF
>.|.|TRBV25-1|TRBJ2-1
TGTGCCAGCGGGACGGGATACTACAATGAGCAGTTCTTC
CASGTGYYNEQFF
>.|TRBD2|TRBV4-2|TRBJ2-1
TGTGCCAGCAGCCTGGGATCAGGCCGTCTAGCGGGAGTTCTAAACAATGAGCAGTTCTTC
CASSLGSGRLAGVLNNEQFF
>once|TRBD1|TRBV5-4|TRBJ2-5
TGTGCCAGCACCGGACAGGCTCAAGAGACCCAGTACTTC
CASTGQAQETQYF
>.|TRBD2|TRBV3-1/TRBV3-2|TRBJ2-1
TGTGCCAGCAGCCAAGTGGGACTAGTTATCTTC
CASSQVGLVIF
>.|TRBD2|TRBV19|TRBJ2-5
TGTGCCAGTAGTATACGGAAGCTGGGTTCTAGCGGGAGTTGGGAGACCCAGTACTTC
CASSIRKLGSSGSWETQYF
>.|.|TRBV6-5|TRBJ1-1
TGTGCCAGCAGGACTGGGCAGCTGAACACTGAAGCTTTCTTT
CASRTGQLNTEAFF
>.|TRBD2|TRBV23-1|TRBJ2-7
TGCGCCAGCAGTCAATTTTTTCGGTTTGCGACTAGCGGGAGATACGAGCAGTACTTC
CASSQFFRFATSGRYEQYF
>few|.|TRBV2|TRBJ2-2
TGTGCCAGCAGCCAAGGAGGTGGAGGGCTAGGCACCGGGGAGCTGTTTTTT
CASSQGGGGLGTGELFF
>.|TRBD2|TRBV13|TRBJ2-7
TGTGCCAGCAGCTTTAGCGGGACCTACGAGCAGTACTTC
CASSFSGTYEQYF
>.|.|TRBV6-6|TRBJ1-5
TGTGCCAGCAGTCGGAACAGGGTCCGAAGAATTAGCAATCAGCCCCAGCATTTT
CASSRNRVRRISNQPQHF
>.|.|TRBV27|TRBJ2-1
TGTGCCAGCAGTTCCCCGGGACAACAGATCGGTAATGAGCAGTTCTTC
CASSSPGQQIGNEQFF
>.|.|TRBV30|TRBJ2-7
TGTGCCTGGAGTGTGTCGGCCTACGAGCAGTACTTC
CAWSVSAYEQYF
>few|TRBD1|TRBV12-5|TRBJ1-1
TGTGCTAGTGGTTTGACCACCGGGACAGTGAGCGGCACTGAAGCTTTCTTT
CASGLTTGTVSGTEAFF